The 8 T cell receptor beta chains presented below share a single source sample, sequenced in a study of CD8 T cells in Susac syndrome (dated by TCRdb to between 2018 and 2021). The library was prepared using the immunoSEQ multiplex PCR assay. RNA was extracted with the RNeasy kit and roughly 0.5 to 1 ug was reverse transcribed using random hexamers. TCRdb trimmed public reads at Q25 via fastp, called clones via MiXCR and kept in-frame beta chains. For every CDR3 protein sequence, its rows merge into one entry that carries the most common genes and DNA. This sample holds about 100,000 distinct CDR3 sequences; about 93% were observed only once. Less than 0.35% of the sample goes to the ten largest clones. The sample taken for sequencing was CD8+ T cells from PBMCs. The source of these receptors is a human donor in good health.

V gene TRBV11-2 combines with J gene TRBJ2-5; a possible D gene is TRBD2 (5 bases). This CDR3 has 14 residues. Deletions cut 6 bases from V and 1 base from J, with 12 bases between. Germline V lookup: CDR1 SGHAT, CDR2 FQNNGV. The CDR3 reads CASRGRPPQETQYF. The CDR3 DNA sequence: TGTGCCAGCAGGGGGAGACCACCCCAAGAGACCCAGTACTTC.

V gene TRBV3-1 combines with J gene TRBJ2-5; the D gene is possibly TRBD1 (6 bases). V lost 3 bases and J lost 4, with 12 bases in between. Germline V gives CDR1 LGHDT, CDR2 YNNKEL (reference sequence). This CDR3 is 14 amino acids long. CDR3 in DNA: TGTGCCAGCAGCCACAACAGGGTAGTAGAGACCCAGTACTTC. Encoded protein: CASSHNRVVETQYF.

V and J are TRBV9 and TRBJ2-5, with 8 nucleotides matching TRBD1. The CDR3 is 16 amino acids. Germline loops: CDR1 SGDLS, CDR2 YYNGEE. V trimming: 4 bases; J trimming: 13 bases; junction bases outside the gene matches: 21. CDR3 sequence reads: CASSNVEGQDRDGAYF. CDR3 bases: TGTGCCAGCAGCAACGTAGAGGGGCAGGACAGGGACGGTGCGTACTTC.

This clonotype was recorded only once. The genes are TRBV4-1 and TRBJ1-1; D call uncertain. CDR1 and CDR2 (germline): MGHRA, YSYEKL. The CDR3 contains 15 residues. Trimming cost V 1 base and J 0 bases, with 9 bases left between them. CDR3 protein: CASSQALSMNTEAFF. Here the CDR3 DNA reads TGCGCCAGCAGCCAAGCTCTCTCCATGAACACTGAAGCTTTCTTT.

V usage is TRBV13 and J usage is TRBJ2-3; no firm D call. CDR3 size: 14 residues. Germline V gives CDR1 PRHDT, CDR2 FYEKMQ (reference sequence). The V and J ends lost 7 bases and 7 bases respectively, with 18 bases between them. CDR3 coding DNA: TGTGCCAGCACCGGTAGAAGTCTACAGAATACGCAGTATTTT. This encodes CASTGRSLQNTQYF.

This chain joins TRBV7-8 and TRBJ1-5, with 7 nucleotides matching TRBD1. With V trimmed by 3 bases and J by 4 bases, 0 bases remained unmatched. The CDR3 runs 13 residues. The germline V gene encodes CDR1 SGHVS and CDR2 FQNEAQ. CDR3 loop: CASSLGQNQPQHF. DNA of the CDR3: TGTGCCAGCAGCTTGGGACAGAATCAGCCCCAGCATTTT. Combining the CDR3 with reference TRBV7-8 and TRBJ1-5 gives the whole variable domain GAGVSQSPRYKVAKRGQDVALRCDPISGHVSLFWYQQALGQGPEFLTYFQNEAQLDKSGLPSDRFFAERPEGSVSTLKIQRTQQEDSAVYLCASSLGQNQPQHFGDGTRLSIL.

The V call is TRBV29-1, the J call TRBJ2-7; D assignment may be TRBD1 or TRBD2 (5 bases each). Trimming pared 0 bases from V and 2 bases from J, leaving 17 bases between. Germline V CDR1 and CDR2: SQVTM, ANQGSEA. The CDR3 contains 16 residues. Here the CDR3 reads CSVEEGSKGRAYEQYF. DNA of the CDR3: TGCAGCGTTGAAGAGGGCTCCAAGGGGCGGGCCTACGAGCAGTACTTC.

The genes are TRBV7-6 and TRBJ2-3; D ambiguous. V shed 0 bases and J shed 1 base, with 5 bases lying between them. Looked up from germline, CDR1 is SGHVS and CDR2 is FNYEAQ. This CDR3 has 14 amino acids. CDR3 bases: TGTGCCAGCAGCTTAGCGGAAGGCACAGATACGCAGTATTTT. This codes for CASSLAEGTDTQYF. Drawing the rest from reference TRBV7-6 and TRBJ2-3, the complete variable domain is GAGVSQSPRYKVTKRGQDVALRCDPISGHVSLYWYRQALGQGPEFLTYFNYEAQQDKSGLPNDRFSAERPEGSISTLTIQRTEQRDSAMYRCASSLAEGTDTQYFGPGTRLTVL.